The rows below give T cell receptor beta chains drawn from one sample of a study of blood T cells in healthy people across ages. TCRdb independently ran MiXCR on the 5' RACE reads; one entry per CDR3 protein. The sample lists around 1,000,000 distinct CDR3 sequences, approximately 25% occurring once. These records were also assigned to another study, of T cells of mothers and their children.

Sequencing was performed on blood. These receptors were obtained from a girl aged 2 to 9 in good health. The CDR3 runs from the conserved cysteine through the conserved F or W. Each record gives: V gene, clone size, D gene, J gene, CDR3 DNA, CDR3 protein. D genes are given only for firm matches. Clone size is given for some rows only: seen once, a few or many times, or a class if the clone is expanded.

TRBV12-3/TRBV12-4,few,TRBD1,TRBJ1-4,TGTGCCAGCAGTTCCGGGACAGGGTTCGAAAAACTGTTTTTT,CASSSGTGFEKLFF
TRBV24-1,-,-,TRBJ2-1,TGTGCCACCAGTGACCCGGACATGGCCTGGAATGAGCAGTTCTTC,CATSDPDMAWNEQFF
TRBV5-6,-,-,TRBJ1-1,TGTGCCAGCAGCCCCCCGTTGGGGGAGGCTTTCTTT,CASSPPLGEAFF
TRBV12-3/TRBV12-4,-,-,TRBJ1-2,TGTGCCAGCGGAAACGACAGGATCTATGGCTACACCTTC,CASGNDRIYGYTF
TRBV12-3/TRBV12-4,-,-,TRBJ2-4,TGTGCCAGCAGTTTAGGGGGGTTTGCCAAAAACATTCAGTACTTC,CASSLGGFAKNIQYF
TRBV12-3/TRBV12-4,few,-,TRBJ1-1,TGTGCCAGCAGACATACAGGGTTACCAGCTTTCTTT,CASRHTGLPAFF
TRBV28,-,-,TRBJ2-1,TGTGCCAGCAGTTTATATCAGGGCAATGAGCAGTTCTTC,CASSLYQGNEQFF
TRBV5-1,-,-,TRBJ2-5,TGCGCCAGCAGCTTGTCACCGTTTGAAGAGACCCAGTACTTC,CASSLSPFEETQYF
TRBV7-9,few,TRBD1,TRBJ1-6,TGTGCCAGCAGCTCCGACAGGGCGGGTAATTCACCCCTCCACTTT,CASSSDRAGNSPLHF
TRBV5-6,-,-,TRBJ2-5,TGTGCCAGCAGCGGATTAGGGACGGGGCAAGAGACCCAGTACTTC,CASSGLGTGQETQYF
TRBV4-3,-,TRBD1,TRBJ1-4,TGCGCCAGCAGCCAATTGCGAATTCCGGGACAGATTAATGAAAAACTGTTTTTT,CASSQLRIPGQINEKLFF
TRBV20-1,-,TRBD2,TRBJ2-5,TGCAGTGCTAGCCAGCGGGAGTGGCAAGAGACCCAGTACTTC,CSASQREWQETQYF
TRBV9,few,-,TRBJ2-5,TGTGCCAGCAGCGTCCAAGCGGACCCCGGAGAGACCCAGTACTTC,CASSVQADPGETQYF
TRBV28,few,TRBD2,TRBJ2-7,TGTGCCAGCAGTTTTATCGGGACTAGCGTGCGCGAGCAGTACTTC,CASSFIGTSVREQYF
TRBV20-1,few,-,TRBJ2-5,TGCAGTGCCGAGGCGTCCCCAGGAGGAGAGACCCAGTACTTC,CSAEASPGGETQYF
TRBV12-3/TRBV12-4,few,TRBD2,TRBJ2-5,TGTGCCAGCCGGGGGGGGGTAAACAGGGAATTAAGGCCAGAGACCCAGTACTTC,CASRGGVNRELRPETQYF
TRBV6-2/TRBV6-3,few,-,TRBJ2-1,TGTGCCAGCAGTTACCCCGGACTTGACAATGAGCAGTTCTTC,CASSYPGLDNEQFF
TRBV11-2,-,-,TRBJ2-3,TGTGCCAGCAGCTTAGGGGTATTGGGGGGGCCGGTAGATACGCAGTATTTT,CASSLGVLGGPVDTQYF
TRBV7-9,few,TRBD1,TRBJ1-2,TGTGCCAGCAGCTCCCGGACAGGGGGGGACTATGGCCACACCTTC,CASSSRTGGDYGHTF
TRBV6-6,few,-,TRBJ2-5,TGTGCCAGCAGTTACAGGTCCGTGGTCAGGGGTGAGACCCAGTACTTC,CASSYRSVVRGETQYF
TRBV2,once,-,TRBJ2-2,TGTGCCAGGTCACCTGGGACATCGAACACCGGGGAGCTGTTTTTT,CARSPGTSNTGELFF
TRBV5-1,-,-,TRBJ2-7,TGCGCCAGCAGCTATTACCGGGGGAGTCTGGAAGAGCAGTACTTC,CASSYYRGSLEEQYF
TRBV12-5,few,-,TRBJ2-7,TGTGCTAGCCAGGGATCTCTCTCCTACGAGCAGTACTTC,CASQGSLSYEQYF
TRBV4-2,-,-,TRBJ2-7,TGTGCCAGCAGCCAAGAGTATAGGGGGGAGCAGTACTTC,CASSQEYRGEQYF
TRBV6-2/TRBV6-3,many,-,TRBJ1-1,TGTGCCAGCAGTTACGGGACGTCTGAAGCTTTCTTT,CASSYGTSEAFF
TRBV2,-,TRBD1,TRBJ2-7,TGTGCCAGCAGTGCCGGACAGGGAAATATGTACGAGCAGTACTTC,CASSAGQGNMYEQYF
TRBV27,few,-,TRBJ2-5,TGTGCCAGCAGTTTAGTTGGCATTTCAGAGACCCAGTACTTC,CASSLVGISETQYF
TRBV24-1,-,-,TRBJ1-2,TGTGCCACCAGTGATTTTGGGGAGAATGGCTACACCTTC,CATSDFGENGYTF
TRBV14,-,-,TRBJ2-5,TGTGCCAGCAGCCAAGACCCGGCGGAGGGAGAGACCCAGTACTTC,CASSQDPAEGETQYF
TRBV21-1,-,-,TRBJ1-5,TGTGCCAGCAGCATGAAATGGAAGGCCGAGCATTTT,CASSMKWKAEHF
TRBV4-3,-,-,TRBJ2-6,TGCGCCAGCAGCCAAGTAGAAGGGGGTGGGGCCAACGTCCTGACTTTC,CASSQVEGGGANVLTF
TRBV6-2/TRBV6-3,-,TRBD1,TRBJ2-5,TGTGCCAGCAGTCTACAGGGGGCAGCGGAGACCCAGTACTTC,CASSLQGAAETQYF
TRBV29-1,few,-,TRBJ1-4,TGCAGCGTTACCCGGCCGGGGGGAGATGAAAAACTGTTTTTT,CSVTRPGGDEKLFF
TRBV5-1,few,-,TRBJ2-1,TGCGCCAGCTCCTCTAAACAGACGGGAGCAACTAATGAGCAGTTCTTC,CASSSKQTGATNEQFF
TRBV29-1,-,-,TRBJ2-2,TGCAGCGTTGATAGGGGGACGGGGAACACCGGGGAGCTGTTTTTT,CSVDRGTGNTGELFF
TRBV20-1,-,TRBD1,TRBJ2-1,TGCAGTGCACAAACTCCCGGGCCAGGGGGCAATGAGCAGTTCTTC,CSAQTPGPGGNEQFF
TRBV20-1,-,-,TRBJ2-7,TGCAGTGTTCCGGACGGCACCTACGAGCAGTACTTC,CSVPDGTYEQYF
TRBV7-9,-,-,TRBJ1-3,TGTGCCAGCAGCTCTTTAAACTCTGGAAACACCATATATTTT,CASSSLNSGNTIYF
TRBV5-1,-,-,TRBJ2-3,TGCGCCAGCAGCTTGAACCAGATAACCACAGATACGCAGTATTTT,CASSLNQITTDTQYF
TRBV9,many,TRBD1,TRBJ1-1,TGTGCCAGCAGCGTGGGACAGTTGAACACTGAAGCTTTCTTT,CASSVGQLNTEAFF
TRBV6-5,-,-,TRBJ1-1,TGTGCCAGCAGTTTAAACGGGGGGGGCCTCATGAACACTGAAGCTTTCTTT,CASSLNGGGLMNTEAFF
TRBV7-9,-,-,TRBJ1-1,TGTGCCAGCAGCGTTCTGGGCGATGCTGAAGCTTTCTTT,CASSVLGDAEAFF
TRBV12-3/TRBV12-4,few,TRBD1,TRBJ2-7,TGTGCCAGCAGTTGGGGGACAGGGCGAGACGAGCAGTACTTC,CASSWGTGRDEQYF
TRBV5-1,few,-,TRBJ2-2,TGCGCCAGCAGCTTGAGTAGTATTATCGGGGAGCTGTTTTTT,CASSLSSIIGELFF
TRBV20-1,few,-,TRBJ2-3,TGCAGTGCTAGAGCCCTGGGACTTCTGTGGGGCTACACAGATACGCAGTATTTT,CSARALGLLWGYTDTQYF
TRBV20-1,-,TRBD2,TRBJ2-2,TGCAGTGCTAGAGACGGACTAGCGGACACCGGGGAGCTGTTTTTT,CSARDGLADTGELFF
TRBV7-2,-,-,TRBJ2-3,TGTGCCAGCAGCCAATCGGGACCCTCAGATACGCAGTATTTT,CASSQSGPSDTQYF
TRBV20-1,-,-,TRBJ2-6,TGCAGTGCTAGGCCCGGGGCCAACGTCCTGACTTTC,CSARPGANVLTF
TRBV12-3/TRBV12-4,-,-,TRBJ1-4,TGTGCCAGCGGCGCGGGATCGGAAAAGCTGTTTTTT,CASGAGSEKLFF
TRBV4-2,-,-,TRBJ2-7,TGTGCCAGCAGCCAACTCCCAGGGTACGAGCAGTACTTC,CASSQLPGYEQYF
TRBV24-1,few,-,TRBJ1-5,TGTGCCACCAGTGGAGCAGGAACCCGTCAGCCCCAGCATTTT,CATSGAGTRQPQHF
TRBV7-8,-,-,TRBJ2-3,TGTGCCAGCAGCTTAGTCCCGAGCGGTAGCACAGATACGCAGTATTTT,CASSLVPSGSTDTQYF
TRBV11-2,-,-,TRBJ2-7,TGTGCCAGCAGCTCCTCCGCGGTGCGATACGAGCAGTACTTC,CASSSSAVRYEQYF
TRBV7-3,-,-,TRBJ2-1,TGTGCCAGCAGCGGCAACCCGGGGAGTGTGGCGCAGTTCTTC,CASSGNPGSVAQFF
TRBV28,few,TRBD1,TRBJ2-6,TGTGCCAGCAGCCCAGAGACAGGGACCACCCTTTCTGGGGCCAACGTCCTGACTTTC,CASSPETGTTLSGANVLTF
TRBV29-1,few,-,TRBJ2-1,TGCAGCGTCGAGGGATGGAAGCCGGAGCAGTTCTTC,CSVEGWKPEQFF
TRBV14,-,-,TRBJ1-4,TGTGCCAGCAGCCAAGAAGCGTGGCTCCCTGAAGAAAAACTGTTTTTT,CASSQEAWLPEEKLFF
TRBV28,few,-,TRBJ2-7,TGTGCCAGCAGTCCGCAGACAGGTAGCTCCTACGAGCAGTACTTC,CASSPQTGSSYEQYF
TRBV27,few,TRBD1,TRBJ2-7,TGTGCCAGCAGTTTCCTTGGACAGGGCGAGCAGTACTTC,CASSFLGQGEQYF
TRBV29-1,-,TRBD1,TRBJ1-2,TGCAGCGTTGAGTTGTACAGGGGCTATGGCTACGCCTTC,CSVELYRGYGYAF